This T cell receptor (beta chain) is from a study of shared clonotypes between healthy human individuals. Overall study findings and caveats: Across four donors, naive CD4 shared roughly 5.1%, naive CD8 under 4%, memory CD4 roughly 2.5%, memory CD8 roughly 0.37%.

Germline CDR1 and CDR2: SGHRS and YFSETQ. V lost 4 bases and J lost 2; bases outside the gene matches: 9. The CDR3 spans 16 residues. Naive CD8 populations comprised CD45RO-negative cells positively selected for CCR7, excluding terminally differentiated effector memory CD45RA+ cells. Genomic DNA from each subset was divided evenly over several immunoSEQ plates. Here immunoSEQ multiplex PCR was the method, and the copy in TCRdb shows in-frame clones only, minus some. This sample has fewer than 1 million clones; 90% to 97% occur once, and the top ten carry about 0.21%. As to this clone: Its antigen is currently unknown.

The sequencing input was naive CD8+ T cells sorted from blood. The gene calls are TRBV5-1 and TRBJ2-1, with 7 bases lining up with TRBD1. This clonotype originated in a man aged 25 to 40 in good health. The CDR3 spells CASSLALGQAYNEQFF. The CDR3 DNA sequence: TGCGCCAGCAGCCTAGCCTTAGGACAGGCCTACAATGAGCAGTTCTTC.